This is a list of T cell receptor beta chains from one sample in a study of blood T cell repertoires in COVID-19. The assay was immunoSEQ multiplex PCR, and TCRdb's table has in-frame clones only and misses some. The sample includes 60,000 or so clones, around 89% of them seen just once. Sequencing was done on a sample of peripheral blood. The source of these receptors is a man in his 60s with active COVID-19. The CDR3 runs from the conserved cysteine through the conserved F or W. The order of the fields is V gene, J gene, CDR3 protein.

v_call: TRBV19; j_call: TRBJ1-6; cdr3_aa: CASSTRDRPSNSPLHF
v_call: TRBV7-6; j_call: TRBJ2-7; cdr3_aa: CASSLRVRSSYEQYF
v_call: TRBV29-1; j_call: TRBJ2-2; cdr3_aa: CSVEDPTDRDEAGELFF
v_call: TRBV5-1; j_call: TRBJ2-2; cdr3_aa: CASSLNGGPGELFF
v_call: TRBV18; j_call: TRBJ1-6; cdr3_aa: CASSPGQATNWALHF
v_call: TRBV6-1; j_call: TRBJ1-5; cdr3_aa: CASSDRVWPQHF
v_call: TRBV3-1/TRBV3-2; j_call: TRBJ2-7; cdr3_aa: CASSQARFGYEQYF
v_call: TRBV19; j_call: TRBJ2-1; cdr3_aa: CASSIIGGRGNEQFF
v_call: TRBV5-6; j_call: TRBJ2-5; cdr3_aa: CASSLGTSNQETQYF
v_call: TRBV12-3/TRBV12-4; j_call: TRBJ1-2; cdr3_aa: CASSFQANYGYTF
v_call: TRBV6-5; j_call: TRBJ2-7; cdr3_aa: CATGVRVGYEQYF
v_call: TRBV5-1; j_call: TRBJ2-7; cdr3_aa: CASSLAQTGGIAYEQYF
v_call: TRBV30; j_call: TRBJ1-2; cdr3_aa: CAWRAYRENGYTF
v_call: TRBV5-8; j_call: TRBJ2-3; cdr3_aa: CASSLGGSTDTQYF
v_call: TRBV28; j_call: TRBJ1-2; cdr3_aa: CASRRGHFYGYTF